In its sample, the clone carrying this T cell receptor beta chain was seen a few times. Its antigen is unidentified. The record originates from a study of cytomegalovirus exposure and HLA in healthy donors. Whole-study findings and limits: As a later analysis showed, several of the most significant clusters appeared to be linked to common viral pathogens. Compared with the roughly 700-donor mean, an Asian-associated ancestry cluster reportedly had fewer N-insertions, according to a later analysis.

PCR employed 60 Vbeta and 13 Jbeta primers. The assay was immunoSEQ multiplex PCR, and TCRdb's table has in-frame clones only and misses some. This sample has 150,000 to 200,000 clones; 60% to 85% occur once, and the top ten carry around 3.2%. This CDR3 comprises 14 residues. The germline V gene has CDR1 LNHDA and CDR2 SQIVND (reference sequence). Deletions cut 6 bases from V and 2 bases from J, with 13 bases between. This receptor was obtained from a female donor in good health and CMV-seronegative. This sequence joins TRBV19 and TRBJ1-1; D is unclear. The sequenced sample was PBMCs. In nucleotides, the CDR3 is TGTGCCAGTAGCCTTGTGGGCAGTAACACTGAAGCTTTCTTT. Translation: CASSLVGSNTEAFF.